The TCR beta chain described here comes from a study of T cells in Graves' hyperthyroidism and ophthalmopathy. Turning to the study itself: Before any treatment, at initial diagnosis, peripheral blood was collected.

Trimming stripped 0 bases from V and 6 bases from J, with 15 bases between. Per the germline V gene, CDR1 is GTSNPN and CDR2 is SVGIG (reference sequence). This CDR3 comprises 14 residues. From RNA transcripts, TCR beta CDR3 regions were amplified. The TCR CDR3 was amplified in a first-round RT-PCR using the HTBI primer set. From the multiplex PCR reads, TCRdb called clonotypes with MiXCR, one entry per CDR3 protein. In the table there are approximately 520,000 distinct CDR3 sequences, less than 25% of which are singletons. Criteria for exclusion of patients were uncontrolled infection, other autoimmune disease, pregnancy or lactation. It was 8.5 to 10 ml of fresh peripheral blood that supplied the PBMCs.

This clonotype was obtained from a woman in her 30s with Graves' ophthalmopathy. The chain employs TRBV30 and TRBJ2-7; maybe TRBD2 (6 bases). Source material: blood. The CDR3 is CAWSVSGAGGEQYF. The CDR3 DNA follows: TGTGCCTGGAGTGTCTCCGGGGCCGGGGGCGAGCAGTACTTC.